This TCR beta chain was found in a study of cytomegalovirus exposure and HLA in healthy donors. Study results and limitations: Some TCR beta chains (164 of them) were listed as cytomegalovirus-associated. In an earlier analysis, productive rearrangement rates for most beta V segments clustered near 87% or 30%.

On this clone: Its antigen is unknown.

Germline V gene data show CDR1 as SGHRS and CDR2 as YFSETQ. The V and J ends lost 4 bases and 4 bases respectively, with 20 bases between them. This CDR3 has 16 amino acids. Primers included in the PCR were 60 Vbeta and 13 Jbeta primers. TCRdb's copy holds only in-frame clones and misses some; the assay was immunoSEQ multiplex PCR. The sample lists roughly 67,000 clones; 80% to 90% were seen once. This TCR was recovered from a woman in her 30s in good health and CMV-seronegative. The genes are TRBV5-1 and TRBJ1-1, with D uncertain. Sequenced input: PBMCs. The DNA for the CDR3 is TGCGCCAGCAGCGTAGGTACCGGGGAAGGGATCACTGAAGCTTTCTTT. Protein sequence: CASSVGTGEGITEAFF.